This T cell receptor beta chain emerged from a study of T cell responses to AZD1222 COVID-19 vaccine. General observations from the study: The number of AZD1222 recipients seropositive at baseline was only five or six. Nearly half of spike-specific TCRs reportedly go after variant regions that carry no mutations.

Comment on this clone: Its cognate antigen is unknown.

Sequencing was performed with immunoSEQ multiplex PCR; in TCRdb, only in-frame clones are kept and a portion is missing. This table holds 150,000 to 200,000 clones, just over 85% found once. The receptor's source is an adult in good health. Sequences were derived from peripheral blood, sampled on day 0 of AZD1222 vaccination.

CDR3 sequence (DNA): TGTGCCAGCAGTTTGAGGTCGGAAAGGGCCCAGTACTTC. It encodes CASSLRSERAQYF. The V call is TRBV12-3 or TRBV12-4, the J call TRBJ2-5, with D unclear. This CDR3 is 13 amino acids long. V lost 3 bases to trimming and J lost 9 bases, with 14 bases between them.